This T cell receptor (beta chain) stems from a study of cytomegalovirus exposure and HLA in healthy donors. Turning to the study itself: Findings of an earlier analysis included roughly 110 million unique TCR beta sequences from roughly 200 million T cells. A data release that came early held 80 million to 95 million unique TCRs from HLA-typed donors. Whole-study results and caveats: The number of N-insertions in an Asian-associated ancestry cluster was reportedly below the 666-donor mean in a later analysis.

The PCR had 60 Vbeta and 13 Jbeta primers. Repertoires were generated with immunoSEQ multiplex PCR, while TCRdb's copy carries only in-frame clones and drops some. The table shows approximately 100,000 clones, with around 80% occurring only once. This clone was seen a handful of times. Its antigen is not known. The CDR3 totals 18 residues. Germline V gene data show CDR1 as SQVTM and CDR2 as ANQGSEA. With 6 bases clipped from V and 0 bases from J, the junction kept 11 bases outside the gene matches. This receptor was taken from a man aged 18 to 30 in good health and CMV-seropositive. The V call is TRBV29-1, the J call TRBJ2-1; 13 bases line up with TRBD2. Material: PBMCs. The CDR3 protein is CSVLGLAGAFSSYNEQFF. The DNA for the CDR3 is TGCAGCGTCCTAGGACTAGCGGGGGCCTTTAGCTCCTACAATGAGCAGTTCTTC.